A selection of T cell receptor beta chains follows, all from one sample in a study of T cell clonotyping in hematopoietic cell transplantation. The assay was immunoSEQ multiplex PCR, and TCRdb's table has in-frame clones only and misses some. The table shows roughly 4,800 clones, with around a fifth occurring only once. Sequencing used PBMCs, obtained 180 days after allogeneic stem cell transplant. All receptors come from a male patient aged 18 to 29 who had an allogeneic stem cell transplant, so the T cells may come from the graft donor. Some clones in this sample may be carry-over from other donors' samples. Each CDR3 is given with its conserved first and last residue. The order of the fields is V gene, J gene, clone size, D gene, CDR3 protein, CDR3 DNA. D genes are given only for firm matches. A clone size is listed for some rows: how often the clone was seen (once, few, many), or a class if it is expanded.

TRBV4-2	TRBJ2-6	-	-	CASSQDPGNLNVLTF	TGTGCCAGCAGCCAGGACCCAGGGAACCTCAACGTCCTGACTTTC
TRBV6-5	TRBJ1-3	medium-sized	-	CASSHVNSGNTIYF	TGTGCCAGCAGCCATGTCAACTCTGGAAACACCATATATTTT
TRBV30	TRBJ1-1	-	TRBD1	CAWSRQTGEAFF	TGTGCCTGGAGTAGGCAGACAGGGGAGGCTTTCTTT
TRBV6-5	TRBJ1-2	few	-	CASSYNGNYGYTF	TGTGCCAGCAGTTACAACGGTAACTATGGCTACACCTTC
TRBV20-1	TRBJ1-2	few	-	CSASRPYGYTF	TGCAGTGCTTCCCGCCCCTATGGCTACACCTTC
TRBV30	TRBJ1-2	once	-	CAWSPRDYGYTF	TGTGCCTGGAGTCCCAGGGATTATGGCTACACCTTC
TRBV30	TRBJ2-1	-	TRBD1	CAWSRRTGGSYNEQFF	TGTGCCTGGAGTCGTAGGACAGGGGGCTCCTACAATGAGCAGTTCTTC
TRBV30	TRBJ1-2	few	-	CAWARDTYEGYTF	TGTGCCTGGGCCCGGGACACCTATGAGGGCTACACCTTC
TRBV30	TRBJ1-1	few	-	CAWTNGMNTEAFF	TGTGCCTGGACGAACGGGATGAACACTGAAGCTTTCTTT
TRBV5-6	TRBJ1-2	-	-	CASSRNTRPVRGYTF	TGTGCCAGCAGCCGAAACACCCGACCGGTGCGGGGCTACACCTTC
TRBV30	TRBJ2-5	-	TRBD2	CAWKLAGIGTQYF	TGTGCCTGGAAACTAGCGGGTATTGGGACCCAGTACTTC
TRBV30	TRBJ2-7	-	-	CAWSAGGLGQYF	TGTGCCTGGAGTGCAGGGGGGCTCGGGCAGTACTTC
TRBV25-1	TRBJ2-5	-	-	CASSEYVTQYF	TGTGCCAGCAGTGAATATGTGACCCAGTACTTC
TRBV7-9	TRBJ2-7	-	-	CASSHRDLTYEQYF	TGTGCCAGCAGCCACCGGGACCTTACCTACGAGCAGTACTTC
TRBV5-6	TRBJ2-7	few	-	CASSFPQGGTYEQYF	TGTGCCAGCAGCTTCCCACAGGGGGGGACCTACGAGCAGTACTTC
TRBV10-3	TRBJ1-4	medium-sized	-	CAISETQRATNEKLFF	TGTGCCATCAGTGAAACGCAGCGAGCAACTAATGAAAAACTGTTTTTT